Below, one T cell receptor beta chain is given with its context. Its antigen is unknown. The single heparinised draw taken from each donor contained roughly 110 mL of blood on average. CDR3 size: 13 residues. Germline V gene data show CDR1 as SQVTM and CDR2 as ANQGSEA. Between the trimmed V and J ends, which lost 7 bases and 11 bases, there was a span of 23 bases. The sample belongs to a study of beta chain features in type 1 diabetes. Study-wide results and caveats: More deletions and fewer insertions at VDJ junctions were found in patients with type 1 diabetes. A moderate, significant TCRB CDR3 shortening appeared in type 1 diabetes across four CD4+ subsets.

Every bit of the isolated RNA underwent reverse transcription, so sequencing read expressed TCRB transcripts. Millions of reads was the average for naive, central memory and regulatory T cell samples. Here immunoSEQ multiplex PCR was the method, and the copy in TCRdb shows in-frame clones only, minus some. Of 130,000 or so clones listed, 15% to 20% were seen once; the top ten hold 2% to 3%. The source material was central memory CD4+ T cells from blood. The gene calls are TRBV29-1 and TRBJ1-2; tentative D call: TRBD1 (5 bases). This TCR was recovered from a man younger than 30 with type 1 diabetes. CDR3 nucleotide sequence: TGCAGCGGGTCCTTGTCAGGACGGCGGGGGTACACCTTC. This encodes CSGSLSGRRGYTF.